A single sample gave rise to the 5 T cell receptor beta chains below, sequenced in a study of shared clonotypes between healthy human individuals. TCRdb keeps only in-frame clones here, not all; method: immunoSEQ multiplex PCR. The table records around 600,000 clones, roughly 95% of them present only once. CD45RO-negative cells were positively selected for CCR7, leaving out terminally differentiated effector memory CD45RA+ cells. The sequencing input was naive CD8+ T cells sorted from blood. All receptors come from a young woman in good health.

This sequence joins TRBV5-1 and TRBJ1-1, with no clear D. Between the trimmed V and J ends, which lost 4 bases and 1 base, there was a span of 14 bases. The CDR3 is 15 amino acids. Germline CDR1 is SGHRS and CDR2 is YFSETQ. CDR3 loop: CASSISHRGNTEAFF. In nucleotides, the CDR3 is TGCGCCAGCAGCATATCCCACAGAGGGAACACTGAAGCTTTCTTT.

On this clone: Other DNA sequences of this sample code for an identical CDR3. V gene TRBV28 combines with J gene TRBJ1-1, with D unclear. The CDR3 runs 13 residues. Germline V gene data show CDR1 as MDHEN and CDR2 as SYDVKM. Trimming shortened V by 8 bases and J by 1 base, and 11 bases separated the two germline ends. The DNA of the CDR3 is TGTGCCAGCTCCGACGGTGGGAACACTGAAGCTTTCTTT. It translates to CASSDGGNTEAFF.

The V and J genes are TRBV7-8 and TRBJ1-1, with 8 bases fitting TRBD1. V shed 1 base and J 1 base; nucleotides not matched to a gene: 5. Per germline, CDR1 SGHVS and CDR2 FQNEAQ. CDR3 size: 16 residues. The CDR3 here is CASSLEQGGGNTEAFF. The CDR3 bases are TGTGCCAGCAGCTTAGAACAGGGGGGTGGGAACACTGAAGCTTTCTTT.

This CDR3 reads CASSLDVDTQYF. The CDR3 coding sequence is TGTGCCAGCAGCTTAGATGTGGATACGCAGTATTTT. V gene TRBV11-2 combines with J gene TRBJ2-3, with D hard to call. Trimming stripped 0 bases from V and 6 bases from J, with 4 bases between. Per the germline V gene, CDR1 is SGHAT and CDR2 is FQNNGV. This CDR3 comprises 12 residues.

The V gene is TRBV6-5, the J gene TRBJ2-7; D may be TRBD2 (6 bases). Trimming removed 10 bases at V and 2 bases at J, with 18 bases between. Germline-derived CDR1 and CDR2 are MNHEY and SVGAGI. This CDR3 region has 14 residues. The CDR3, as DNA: TGTGCCACCGCACGTAGCGGAAGCACCTACGAGCAGTACTTC. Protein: CATARSGSTYEQYF.